The table lists the clone carrying this T cell receptor beta chain with a few counts. This specimen belongs to a study of human T cells and chemical hapten exposure. Per the germline V gene, CDR1 is SGHTA and CDR2 is FQGNSA. Trimming at V came to 3 bases and at J to 7 bases, leaving 8 bases not matched to a gene. This CDR3 is 15 amino acids long. In the original workflow: Samples ranged from 23,224 to 690,600 TCRs, with a median of approximately 90,000. TCRdb redid the calling of the RACE reads with MiXCR, one entry per CDR3 protein. TCRdb, rather than the study authors, made the V and J calls. The sample yields more than 70,000 distinct CDR3 sequences, 11% seen once. Time point in this sample: patch test 3, about 24 weeks after DPC sensitization. Treatment of the sample: therapeutic diphenylcyclopropenone sensitization with weekly scalp DPC. Donors, patients with alopecia ranging from 18 to 70 years old and judged suitable for DPC, provided samples.

This material consisted of whole blood, taken in connection with sensitization to the hapten diphenylcyclopropenone (DPC). The TCR originated in a woman in her 30s with alopecia areata. Some clones in this sample may be carry-over from other donors' samples. This rearrangement joins TRBV7-2 to TRBJ2-1, with 8 bases fitting TRBD2. The CDR3 bases are TGTGCCAGCAGCTTTGGAGCGGGAGTATGGAATGAGCAGTTCTTC. The encoded protein is CASSFGAGVWNEQFF.